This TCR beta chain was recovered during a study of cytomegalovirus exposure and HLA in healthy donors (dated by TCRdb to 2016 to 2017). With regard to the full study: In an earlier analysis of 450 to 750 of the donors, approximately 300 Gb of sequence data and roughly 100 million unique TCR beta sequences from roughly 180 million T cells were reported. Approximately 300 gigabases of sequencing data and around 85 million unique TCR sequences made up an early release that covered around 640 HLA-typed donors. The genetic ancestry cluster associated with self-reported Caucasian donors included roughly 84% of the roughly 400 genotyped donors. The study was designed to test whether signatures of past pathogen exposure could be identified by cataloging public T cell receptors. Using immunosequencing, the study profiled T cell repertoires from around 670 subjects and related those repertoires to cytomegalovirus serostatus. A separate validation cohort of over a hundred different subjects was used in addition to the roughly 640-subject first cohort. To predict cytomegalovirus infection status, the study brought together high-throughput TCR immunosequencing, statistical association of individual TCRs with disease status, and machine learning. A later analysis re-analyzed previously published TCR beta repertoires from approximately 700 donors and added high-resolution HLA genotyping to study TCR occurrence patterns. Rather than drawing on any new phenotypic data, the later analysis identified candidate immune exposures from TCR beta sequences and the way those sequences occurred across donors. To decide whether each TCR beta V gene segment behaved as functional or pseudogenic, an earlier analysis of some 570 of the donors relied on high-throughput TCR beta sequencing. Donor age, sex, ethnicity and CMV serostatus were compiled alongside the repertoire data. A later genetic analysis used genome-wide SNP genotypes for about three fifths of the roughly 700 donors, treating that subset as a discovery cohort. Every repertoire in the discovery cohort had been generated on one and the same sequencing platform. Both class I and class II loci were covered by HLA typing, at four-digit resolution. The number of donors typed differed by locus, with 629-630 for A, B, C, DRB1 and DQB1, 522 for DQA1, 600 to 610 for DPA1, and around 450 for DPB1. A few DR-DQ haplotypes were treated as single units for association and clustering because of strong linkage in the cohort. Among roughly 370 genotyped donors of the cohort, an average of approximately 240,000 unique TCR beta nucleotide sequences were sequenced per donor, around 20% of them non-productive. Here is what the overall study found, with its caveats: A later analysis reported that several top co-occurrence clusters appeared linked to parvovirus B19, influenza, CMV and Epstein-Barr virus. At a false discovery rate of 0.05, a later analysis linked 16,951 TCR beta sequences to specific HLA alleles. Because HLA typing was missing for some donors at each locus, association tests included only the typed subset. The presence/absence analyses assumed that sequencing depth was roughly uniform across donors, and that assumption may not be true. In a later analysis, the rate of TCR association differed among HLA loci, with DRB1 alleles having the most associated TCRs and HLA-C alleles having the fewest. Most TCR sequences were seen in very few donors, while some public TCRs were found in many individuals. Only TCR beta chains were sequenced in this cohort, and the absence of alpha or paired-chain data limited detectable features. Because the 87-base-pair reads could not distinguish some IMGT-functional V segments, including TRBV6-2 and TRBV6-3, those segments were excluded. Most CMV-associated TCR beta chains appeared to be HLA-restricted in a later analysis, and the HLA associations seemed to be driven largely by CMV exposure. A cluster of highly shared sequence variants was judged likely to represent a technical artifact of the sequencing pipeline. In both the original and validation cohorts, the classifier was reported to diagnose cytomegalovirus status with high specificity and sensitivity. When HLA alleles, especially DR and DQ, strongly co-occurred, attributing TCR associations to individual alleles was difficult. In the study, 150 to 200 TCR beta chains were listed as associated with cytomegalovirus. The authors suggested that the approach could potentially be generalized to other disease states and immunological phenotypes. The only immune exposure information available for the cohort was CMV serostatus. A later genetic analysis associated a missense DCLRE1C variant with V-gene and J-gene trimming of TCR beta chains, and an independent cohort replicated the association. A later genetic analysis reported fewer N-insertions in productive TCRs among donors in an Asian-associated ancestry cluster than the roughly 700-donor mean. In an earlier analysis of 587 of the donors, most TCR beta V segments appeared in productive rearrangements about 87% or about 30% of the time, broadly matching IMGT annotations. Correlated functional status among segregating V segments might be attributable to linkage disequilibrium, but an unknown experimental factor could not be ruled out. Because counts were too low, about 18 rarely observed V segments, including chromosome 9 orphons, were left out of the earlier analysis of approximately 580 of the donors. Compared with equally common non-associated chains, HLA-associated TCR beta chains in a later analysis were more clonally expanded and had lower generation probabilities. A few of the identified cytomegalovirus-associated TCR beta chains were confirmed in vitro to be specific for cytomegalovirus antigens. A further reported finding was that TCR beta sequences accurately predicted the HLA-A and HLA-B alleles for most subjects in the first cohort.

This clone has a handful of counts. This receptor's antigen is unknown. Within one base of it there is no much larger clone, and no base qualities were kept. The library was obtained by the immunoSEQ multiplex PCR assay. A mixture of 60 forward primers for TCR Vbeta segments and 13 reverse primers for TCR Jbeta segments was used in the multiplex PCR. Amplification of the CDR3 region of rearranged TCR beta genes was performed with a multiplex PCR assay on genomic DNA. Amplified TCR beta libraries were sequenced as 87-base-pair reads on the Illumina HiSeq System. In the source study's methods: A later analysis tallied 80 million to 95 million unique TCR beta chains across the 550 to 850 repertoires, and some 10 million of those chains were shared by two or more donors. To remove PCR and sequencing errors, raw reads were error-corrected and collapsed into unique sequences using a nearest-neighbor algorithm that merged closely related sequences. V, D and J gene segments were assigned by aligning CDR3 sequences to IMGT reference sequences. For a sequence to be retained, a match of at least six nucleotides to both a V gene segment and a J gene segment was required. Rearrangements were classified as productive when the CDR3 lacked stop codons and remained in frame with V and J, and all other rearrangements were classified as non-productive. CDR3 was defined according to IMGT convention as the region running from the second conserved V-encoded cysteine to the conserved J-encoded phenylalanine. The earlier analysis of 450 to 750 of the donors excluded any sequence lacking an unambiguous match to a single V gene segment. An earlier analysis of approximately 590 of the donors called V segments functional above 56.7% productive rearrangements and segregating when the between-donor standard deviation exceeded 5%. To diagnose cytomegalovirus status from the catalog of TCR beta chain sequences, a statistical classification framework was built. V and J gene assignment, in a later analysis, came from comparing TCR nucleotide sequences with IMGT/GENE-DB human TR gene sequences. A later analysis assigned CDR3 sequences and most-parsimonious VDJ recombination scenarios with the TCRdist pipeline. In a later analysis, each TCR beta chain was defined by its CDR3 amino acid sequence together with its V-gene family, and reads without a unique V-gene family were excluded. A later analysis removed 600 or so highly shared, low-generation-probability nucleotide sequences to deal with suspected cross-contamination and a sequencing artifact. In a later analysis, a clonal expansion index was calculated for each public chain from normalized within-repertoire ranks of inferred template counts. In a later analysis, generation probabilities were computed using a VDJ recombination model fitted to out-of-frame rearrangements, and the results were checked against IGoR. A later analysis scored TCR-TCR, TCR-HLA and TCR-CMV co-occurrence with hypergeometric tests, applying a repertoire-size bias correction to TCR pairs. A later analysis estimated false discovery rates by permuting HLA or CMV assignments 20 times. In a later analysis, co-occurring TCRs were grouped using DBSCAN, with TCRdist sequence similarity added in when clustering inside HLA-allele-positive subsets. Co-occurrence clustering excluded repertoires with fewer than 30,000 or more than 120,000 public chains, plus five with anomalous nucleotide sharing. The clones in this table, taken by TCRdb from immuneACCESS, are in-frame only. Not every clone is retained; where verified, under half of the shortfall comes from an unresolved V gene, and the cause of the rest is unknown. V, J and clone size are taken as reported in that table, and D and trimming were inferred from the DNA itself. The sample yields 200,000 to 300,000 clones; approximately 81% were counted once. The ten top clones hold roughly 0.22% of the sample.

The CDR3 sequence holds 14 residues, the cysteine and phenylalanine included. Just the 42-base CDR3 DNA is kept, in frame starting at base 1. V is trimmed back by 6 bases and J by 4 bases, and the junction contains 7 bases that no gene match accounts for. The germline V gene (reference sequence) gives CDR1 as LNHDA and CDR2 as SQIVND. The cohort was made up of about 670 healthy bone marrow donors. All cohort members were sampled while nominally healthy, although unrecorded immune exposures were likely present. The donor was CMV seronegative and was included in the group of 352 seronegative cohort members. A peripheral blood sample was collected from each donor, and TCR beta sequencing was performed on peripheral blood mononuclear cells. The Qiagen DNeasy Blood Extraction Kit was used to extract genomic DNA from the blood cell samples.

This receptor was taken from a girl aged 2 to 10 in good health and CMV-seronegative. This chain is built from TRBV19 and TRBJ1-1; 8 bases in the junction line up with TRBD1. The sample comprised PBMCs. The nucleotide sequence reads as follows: TGTGCCAGTAGCCCGGACAGGGCGACCACTGAAGCTTTCTTT. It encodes CASSPDRATTEAFF.